Sequencing of this T cell receptor (beta chain) was carried out in a study of metastatic and nonmetastatic thyroid tumors. No patient had received any treatment before thyroid surgery. Trimming pared 7 bases from V and 3 bases from J, leaving 16 bases between. Germline CDR1 and CDR2: MNHNS and SASEGT. CDR3 length equals 14 residues. TCRdb re-analyzed the PCR reads through MiXCR. Among 15,000 to 20,000 clones listed, around 28% were seen once. Sequenced material: tumor tissue. This TCR was sampled from a female donor with papillary thyroid cancer or a benign thyroid nodule (not recorded which). Some clones in this sample may be carry-over from other donors' samples. The chain employs TRBV6-1 and TRBJ2-7, with a possible D match to TRBD1 (6 bases). CDR3 sequence (DNA): TGTGCCAGCACCTATGGGATAGGGGGCTACGAGCAGTACTTC. As protein: CASTYGIGGYEQYF.